This T cell receptor (beta chain) was documented in a study of beta chain features in type 1 diabetes. In the study overall: Over all samples combined, some 99,000,000 sorted cells were examined.

This clone was counted once. Its antigen is still unknown. CDR1 and CDR2 (germline): MDHEN, SYDVKM. Trimming shortened V by 6 bases and J by 3 bases, and 3 bases separated the two germline ends. There are 10 residues in the CDR3. General study points: In all four CD4+ subsets, TCRB CDR3 length was significantly, moderately reduced in type 1 diabetes.

cDNA synthesis used the whole RNA isolate, giving expressed TCRB sequences. Naive, central memory and regulatory T cell samples came to a mean of around 3.5 million reads. Assay: immunoSEQ multiplex PCR; the TCRdb copy retains only in-frame clones and omits some. The sample shows 160,000 or so clones, around 63% of them seen only once. This clonotype originated in a man aged 25-45 years with type 1 diabetes. The sequencing sample was made of naive CD4+ T cells from blood. The V and J genes are TRBV28 and TRBJ2-7; D not resolved. The chain's CDR3 is CASRGYEQYF. The CDR3 DNA reads TGTGCCAGCAGGGGCTACGAGCAGTACTTC.